This TCR beta chain was retrieved from a study of T-cell memory formation after mild COVID-19. cDNA libraries for TCR alpha and TCR beta, carrying sample barcodes and UMIs, came from 5'RACE with constant-segment primers. TCRdb re-called the 5' RACE reads through MiXCR, storing one row per CDR3 protein. There are about 470,000 distinct CDR3 sequences in the sample; 15% to 20% occur only once, and around 12% lies in the top ten. The CDR3 length is 15 residues. V was cut by 2 bases and J by 2 bases, with 10 bases left in between. Germline lookup yields CDR1 KGHSH and CDR2 LQKENI. The clonotype comes from an adult woman who had mild COVID-19 (a few samples of this study predate the infection). Cell type and time point are not known. The V and J genes are TRBV18 and TRBJ2-1; D not certain. Sequencing input: PBMCs or a T cell subset sorted from them (not recorded which). The CDR3 nucleotides read TGTGCCAGCTCACCAGTGGAAGGGCCCTACAATGAGCAGTTCTTC. It yields the protein CASSPVEGPYNEQFF.